Listed here are 25 T cell receptor beta chains from one sample, sequenced in a study of cytomegalovirus exposure and HLA in healthy donors. 13 Jbeta primers and 60 Vbeta primers were used for the PCR. Only in-frame clones appear in the TCRdb table, and some are missing; sequencing was by immunoSEQ multiplex PCR. The sample has about 130,000 clones, around 85% seen once; the top ten hold more than 1.5%. The sample taken for sequencing was PBMCs. The receptor source for this set is a boy aged 5 to 17 in good health and CMV-seronegative.

J is TRBJ2-5 and V is TRBV18; D gene uncertain. Germline V gene sequence: CDR1 KGHSH, CDR2 LQKENI. Trimming took off 3 bases at V and 0 bases at J, with 5 bases between the two ends. This CDR3 contains 13 residues. DNA for the CDR3: TGTGCCAGCTCACCCTTTGACCAAGAGACCCAGTACTTC. It encodes CASSPFDQETQYF.

The chain recombines TRBV10-3 with TRBJ2-7, with TRBD1 as a possible D gene (6 bases). Trimming cost V 10 bases and J 2 bases, with 15 bases left between them. CDR1 is ENHRY and CDR2 is SYGVKD in the germline V gene. The CDR3 has 13 residues. CDR3 protein: CASTGNPTYEQYF. The DNA for the CDR3 is TGTGCCAGCACAGGGAATCCCACCTACGAGCAGTACTTC.

The V and J genes are TRBV6-6 and TRBJ2-7; 7 bases align to TRBD2. Germline V gene data show CDR1 as MNHNY and CDR2 as SVGAGI (reference sequence). After removal of 5 bases from V and 2 bases from J, the junction contained 9 bases not matched to a gene. CDR3 length: 15 residues. CDR3 protein: CASSARREGTYEQYF. The CDR3 coding sequence is TGTGCCAGCAGTGCTCGAAGGGAGGGCACCTACGAGCAGTACTTC.

V gene TRBV15 combines with J gene TRBJ2-1; D remains unclear. Trimming took 3 bases from V and 4 from J, leaving 16 bases between them. The germline V gene has CDR1 LNHNV and CDR2 YYDKDF (reference sequence). The CDR3 has 16 amino acids. The CDR3 coding sequence is TGTGCCACCAGCAGCCTCGGAAACCTGAGGTACAATGAGCAGTTCTTC. It translates to CATSSLGNLRYNEQFF.

The chain has TRBV27 and TRBJ1-5; D remains unclear. Germline V gene data show CDR1 as MNHEY and CDR2 as SMNVEV (reference sequence). The CDR3 runs 12 residues. The V end lost 2 bases, the J end lost 5 bases, and 4 bases lay between the germline ends. The CDR3: CASSLPDQPQHF. The DNA for the CDR3 is TGTGCCAGCAGTTTACCGGATCAGCCCCAGCATTTT.

The rearrangement uses TRBV7-2 and TRBJ2-7, with TRBD2 matching 12 bases. The CDR3 is 16 amino acids. The V gene's germline CDR1 is SGHTA and CDR2 FQGNSA. With V trimmed by 5 bases and J by 4 bases, 9 bases remained unmatched. DNA of the CDR3: TGTGCCAGCAGCCCAACACTAGCGGGGGGCCGGTACGAGCAGTACTTC. This sequence encodes CASSPTLAGGRYEQYF.

V is TRBV14 and J is TRBJ2-5, with D unresolved. The V and J ends lost 8 bases and 1 base respectively, with 14 bases between them. Germline-derived CDR1 and CDR2 are SGHDN and FVKESK. CDR3 length: 14 residues. This CDR3 is CASSYSHVQETQYF. The DNA for the CDR3 is TGTGCCAGCTCGTACAGCCACGTCCAAGAGACCCAGTACTTC. Drawing the rest from reference TRBV14 and TRBJ2-5, the complete variable domain is EAGVTQFPSHSVIEKGQTVTLRCDPISGHDNLYWYRRVMGKEIKFLLHFVKESKQDESGMPNNRFLAERTGGTYSTLKVQPAELEDSGVYFCASSYSHVQETQYFGPGTRLLVL.

The chain is built from TRBV9 and TRBJ2-1, with 7 nucleotides matching TRBD2. Germline CDR1 SGDLS, CDR2 YYNGEE. J gave up 10 bases and V 2 bases, and 9 bases lay outside the gene matches. This CDR3 is 14 amino acids long. CDR3 sequence: CASSVQAGPSEQFF. For the CDR3, the DNA is TGTGCCAGCAGCGTCCAAGCGGGACCCTCAGAGCAGTTCTTC.

The rearrangement joins TRBV29-1 to TRBJ2-5; 9 bases align to TRBD2. J was trimmed by 5 bases and V by 6 bases; bases with no gene match: 10. The germline V gene encodes CDR1 SQVTM and CDR2 ANQGSEA. The CDR3 runs 14 residues. CDR3 coding DNA: TGCAGCGTATACCCCCCGCGGGAGGGTGAGACCCAGTACTTC. It codes for CSVYPPREGETQYF.

This clone has only one observation. This chain uses TRBV28 with TRBJ1-1, with 7 bases fitting TRBD1. The trim removed 5 bases at V and 6 bases at J, leaving 12 bases unmatched. The CDR3 runs 15 residues. From germline, CDR1 is MDHEN and CDR2 SYDVKM. DNA for the CDR3: TGTGCCAGCAGTCCTACAGGGGAGAGGAGCGCTGAAGCTTTCTTT. Translated, it gives CASSPTGERSAEAFF.

The CDR3 protein is CASSLVDTAWAEAFF. The DNA of the CDR3 is TGTGCCAGCAGCTTGGTAGACACCGCCTGGGCTGAAGCTTTCTTT. The chain uses TRBV5-5 and TRBJ1-1; D uncertain. The CDR3 runs 15 residues. Trimming pared 0 bases from V and 6 bases from J, leaving 15 bases between. Germline CDR1 and CDR2: SGHKS and YYEKEE (reference sequence).

This chain links TRBV30 with TRBJ1-6; no reliable D call. This CDR3 contains 16 residues. V was pared by 0 bases and J by 0 bases, with 9 bases between. Per germline, CDR1 GTSNPN and CDR2 SVGIG (reference sequence). CDR3 sequence reads: CAWSVSSDSYNSPLHF. As DNA, the CDR3 is TGTGCCTGGAGTGTATCCAGCGACTCCTATAATTCACCCCTCCACTTT.

V gene TRBV12-2 combines with J gene TRBJ2-7; the D segment call TRBD2 is taken from the table without a DNA check. TRBV12-2 is termed a pseudogene. CDR3 size: 17 residues. The CDR3 region is CASLLPSGSWLGYEQYF. The CDR3 region has the DNA TGTGCAAGTCTTTTGCCTAGCGGGTCCTGGCTGGGCTACGAGCAGTACTTC.

The chain uses TRBV5-4 and TRBJ1-1, with TRBD1 as a possible D gene (5 bases). Looked up from germline, CDR1 is SGHNT and CDR2 is YYREEE (reference sequence). The CDR3 contains 13 residues. Trimming took off 4 bases at V and 7 bases at J, with 14 bases between the two ends. The CDR3 loop is CASSHKGDDEAFF. For the CDR3, the DNA is TGTGCCAGCAGCCACAAAGGGGATGATGAAGCTTTCTTT.

The V gene is TRBV9, the J gene TRBJ2-3; D may be TRBD2 (5 bases). The germline V gene encodes CDR1 SGDLS and CDR2 YYNGEE. V was pared by 4 bases and J by 0 bases, with 15 bases between. The CDR3 spans 16 residues. CDR3 DNA: TGTGCCAGCAGCTCCGGGGTTTTGGGCAGCACAGATACGCAGTATTTT. Protein: CASSSGVLGSTDTQYF.

The chain has TRBV9 and TRBJ1-1; a weak D match, TRBD1 (6 bases). CDR3 length: 15 amino acids. The germline CDR1 and CDR2 sequences are SGDLS and YYNGEE. V was pared by 3 bases and J by 0 bases, with 12 bases between. The CDR3 here is CASSDGGSMNTEAFF. Written as DNA, the CDR3 is TGTGCCAGCAGCGATGGGGGCTCGATGAACACTGAAGCTTTCTTT.

The chain uses TRBV5-1 and TRBJ1-2; D is possibly TRBD1 (6 bases). Trimming cost V 2 bases and J 6 bases, with 11 bases left between them. The CDR3 is made up of 13 amino acids. The germline V gene has CDR1 SGHRS and CDR2 YFSETQ. The CDR3 nucleotides are TGCGCCAGCAGCTTACAGGGAGTGGATGGCTACACCTTC. As protein: CASSLQGVDGYTF.

Points on this clone: At one of its ends the junction is not consistent with the germline gene, which may arise from a read error. The chain is built from TRBV6-5 and TRBJ2-3, with D maybe TRBD1 (7 bases). The CDR3 is 15 residues long. Germline lookup yields CDR1 MNHEY and CDR2 SVGAGI. The CDR3 region has the DNA TGTGCCAGCAGTTACGGGCCAGGCGGGACAGATACGCGGTATTTT. Its translation: CASSYGPGGTDTRYF.

The chain couples TRBV28 to TRBJ1-4; 10 bases line up with TRBD1. The V segment lost 5 bases and the J segment 8 bases; nucleotides outside the gene matches: 8. Germline CDR1 and CDR2: MDHEN and SYDVKM. The CDR3 has 15 residues. CDR3 sequence: CASSETGGQGEKLFF. The DNA for the CDR3 is TGTGCCAGCAGTGAGACAGGGGGCCAAGGGGAAAAACTGTTTTTT. Based on the CDR3 plus reference TRBV28 and TRBJ1-4, the full variable domain is DVKVTQSSRYLVKRTGEKVFLECVQDMDHENMFWYRQDPGLGLRLIYFSYDVKMKEKGDIPEGYSVSREKKERFSLILESASTNQTSMYLCASSETGGQGEKLFFGSGTQLSVL.

The table lists this clone with a few counts. V gene TRBV4-3 combines with J gene TRBJ1-5; 10 bases align to TRBD1. The length of the CDR3 is 15 residues. V shed 5 bases, J shed 7 bases, and the junction held 8 bases outside the gene matches. The germline gives CDR1 LGHNA, CDR2 YSLEER. The CDR3 DNA reads as TGCGCCAGCAGCTCCCTCCGGGACAGGGGCCAGCCCCAGCATTTT. This encodes CASSSLRDRGQPQHF.

V usage is TRBV6-1 and J usage is TRBJ2-7; 7 nucleotides agree with TRBD2. There are 13 residues in the CDR3. V was pared by 7 bases and J by 7 bases, with 10 bases of the junction left unmatched. Germline CDR1 reads MNHNS; CDR2 reads SASEGT. In DNA form, the CDR3 reads TGTGCCAGCACCGGTCAGTGGGGAGGGGAGCAGTACTTC. Translated, it gives CASTGQWGGEQYF.

The gene calls are TRBV5-1 and TRBJ1-2; D possibly corresponds to TRBD1 (6 bases). CDR3 size: 14 residues. Germline V lookup: CDR1 SGHRS, CDR2 YFSETQ. V lost 4 bases and J lost 3, with 13 bases in between. The CDR3 DNA reads as TGCGCCAGCAGCGTCTACAGGGTTGACTATGGCTACACCTTC. It encodes CASSVYRVDYGYTF. The full variable domain, with the rest looked up from reference TRBV5-1 and TRBJ1-2, is KAGVTQTPRYLIKTRGQQVTLSCSPISGHRSVSWYQQTPGQGLQFLFEYFSETQRNKGNFPGRFSGRQFSNSRSEMNVSTLELGDSALYLCASSVYRVDYGYTFGSGTRLTVV.

This clone was found a few times. This chain joins TRBV5-1 and TRBJ1-1, with D uncertain. Trimming shortened V by 0 bases and J by 2 bases, and 11 bases separated the two germline ends. The germline V gene encodes CDR1 SGHRS and CDR2 YFSETQ. This CDR3 is built from 15 residues. The CDR3, as DNA: TGCGCCAGCAGCTTGGTCCCCGAGCTAAACACTGAAGCTTTCTTT. Protein product: CASSLVPELNTEAFF.

This sequence joins TRBV28 and TRBJ2-7; D possibly corresponds to TRBD1 (6 bases). The germline V and J ends were trimmed by 7 bases and 4 bases, with 8 bases remaining between them. Germline CDR1 is MDHEN and CDR2 is SYDVKM. This CDR3 region has 11 residues. As DNA, the CDR3 is TGTGCCAGCACTACAGGGTACGAGCAGTACTTC. Translating it yields CASTTGYEQYF.

This rearrangement joins TRBV11-2 to TRBJ2-3; D is perhaps TRBD2 (6 bases). The CDR3 is made up of 12 amino acids. V dropped 2 bases and J dropped 13 bases, with 13 bases sitting between them. Germline V gives CDR1 SGHAT, CDR2 FQNNGV. The DNA of the CDR3 is TGTGCCAGCAGCTTACGGGGGTTTCTGGAGTATTTT. The encoded protein is CASSLRGFLEYF.